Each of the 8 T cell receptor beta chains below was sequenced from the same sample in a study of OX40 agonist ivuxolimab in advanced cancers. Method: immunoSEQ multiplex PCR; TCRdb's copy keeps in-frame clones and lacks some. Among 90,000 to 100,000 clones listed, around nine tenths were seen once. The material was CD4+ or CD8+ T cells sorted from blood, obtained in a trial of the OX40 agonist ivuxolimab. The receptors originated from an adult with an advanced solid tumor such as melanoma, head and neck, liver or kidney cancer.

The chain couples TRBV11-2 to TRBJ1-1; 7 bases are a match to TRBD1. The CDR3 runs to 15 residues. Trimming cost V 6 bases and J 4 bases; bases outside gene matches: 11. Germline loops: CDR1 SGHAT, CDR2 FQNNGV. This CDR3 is CASRHQRQGGTEAFF. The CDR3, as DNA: TGTGCCAGCAGGCACCAGCGGCAGGGGGGCACTGAAGCTTTCTTT.

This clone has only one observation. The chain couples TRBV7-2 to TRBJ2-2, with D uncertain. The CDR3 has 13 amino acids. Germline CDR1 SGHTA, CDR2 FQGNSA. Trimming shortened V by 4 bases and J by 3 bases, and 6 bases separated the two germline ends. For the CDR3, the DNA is TGTGCCAGCAGCTCCCTTCACACCGGGGAGCTGTTTTTT. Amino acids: CASSSLHTGELFF.

CDR3 residues: CASSLPRQGFSYEQYF. The CDR3, as DNA: TGTGCCAGCAGTTTACCAAGACAGGGATTCTCCTACGAGCAGTACTTC. The V gene is TRBV27, the J gene TRBJ2-7, with TRBD1 identical over 7 bases. This CDR3 region has 16 residues. Germline V gene data show CDR1 as MNHEY and CDR2 as SMNVEV (reference sequence). The J segment lost 0 bases and the V segment lost 2 bases, leaving 7 bases of the junction unmatched.

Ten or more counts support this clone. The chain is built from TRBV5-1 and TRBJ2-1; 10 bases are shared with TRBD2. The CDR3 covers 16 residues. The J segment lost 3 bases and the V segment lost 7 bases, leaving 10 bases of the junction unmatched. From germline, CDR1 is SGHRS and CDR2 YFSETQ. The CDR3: CASRPGTSEYYNEQFF. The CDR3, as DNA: TGCGCCAGCCGCCCCGGGACTAGCGAATACTACAATGAGCAGTTCTTC.

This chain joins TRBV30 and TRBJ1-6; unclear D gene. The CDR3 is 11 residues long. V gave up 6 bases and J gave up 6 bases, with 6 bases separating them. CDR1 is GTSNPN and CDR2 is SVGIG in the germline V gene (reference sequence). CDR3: CACRGNSPLHF. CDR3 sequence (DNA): TGTGCCTGCCGAGGTAATTCACCCCTCCACTTT.

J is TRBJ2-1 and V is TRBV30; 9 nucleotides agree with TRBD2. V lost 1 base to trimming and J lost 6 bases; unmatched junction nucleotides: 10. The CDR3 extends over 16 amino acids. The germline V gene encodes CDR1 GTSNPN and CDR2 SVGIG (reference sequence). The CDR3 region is CAWSDFSGSAINEQFF. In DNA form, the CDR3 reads TGTGCCTGGAGTGATTTTAGCGGGAGTGCAATCAATGAGCAGTTCTTC.

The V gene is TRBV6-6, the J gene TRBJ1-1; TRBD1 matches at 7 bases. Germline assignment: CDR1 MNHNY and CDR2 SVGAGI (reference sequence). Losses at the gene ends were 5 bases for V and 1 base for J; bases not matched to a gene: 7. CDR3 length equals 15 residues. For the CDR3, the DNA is TGTGCCAGCAGTCCCACGGACAGGCAGAACACTGAAGCTTTCTTT. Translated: CASSPTDRQNTEAFF.

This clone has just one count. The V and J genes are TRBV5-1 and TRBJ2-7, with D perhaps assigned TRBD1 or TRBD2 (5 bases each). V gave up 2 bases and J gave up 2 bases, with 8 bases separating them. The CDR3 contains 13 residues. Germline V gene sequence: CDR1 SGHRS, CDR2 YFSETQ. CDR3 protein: CASSLTGPYEQYF. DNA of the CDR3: TGCGCCAGCAGCTTAACGGGACCCTACGAGCAGTACTTC.